These 21 T cell receptor beta chains share one sample of origin, sequenced in a study of T cell repertoires in cytomegalovirus infection. TCRdb redid the calling of the reads with MiXCR, one entry per CDR3 protein. The repertoire holds around 740,000 distinct CDR3 sequences, 35% seen once, with roughly 2.8% in the top ten. Specimen: PBMCs. These TCRs come from a human donor in good health (CMV status not recorded). Some clones in this sample may be carry-over from other donors' samples.

This clonotype was seen more than once but under ten times. The rearrangement links TRBV4-2 to TRBJ1-2; D gene ambiguous. This CDR3 has 14 residues. The V end lost 0 bases, the J end lost 4 bases, and 9 bases lay between the germline ends. CDR1 LGHNA and CDR2 YNFKEQ come from the germline V gene. The CDR3 protein is CASSQEGGGYGYTF. In DNA, the CDR3 is TGTGCCAGCAGCCAAGAGGGAGGAGGCTATGGCTACACCTTC.

The CDR3 region has the DNA TGCAGTGCTAGAGATCCGGCCGGACAGTCGAACACTGAAGCTTTCTTT. Its translation is CSARDPAGQSNTEAFF. The genes are TRBV20-1 and TRBJ1-1, with D perhaps matching TRBD1 (6 bases). Germline V lookup: CDR1 DFQATT, CDR2 SNEGSKA (reference sequence). The length of the CDR3 is 16 residues. Trimming pared 0 bases from V and 1 base from J, leaving 15 bases between.

This clonotype has only a few counts. This chain uses TRBV7-6 with TRBJ2-7; D possibly corresponds to TRBD2 (6 bases). The CDR3 length is 15 residues. V gave up 0 bases and J gave up 2 bases, with 11 bases separating them. CDR1 SGHVS and CDR2 FNYEAQ come from the germline V gene. The CDR3 DNA sequence: TGTGCCAGCAGCTTAGCTTCTAGCGCGACCTACGAGCAGTACTTC. It is translated as CASSLASSATYEQYF.

This clonotype was seen a handful of times. The chain carries TRBV7-2 and TRBJ2-1, with 8 bases aligning to TRBD2. Germline assignment: CDR1 SGHTA and CDR2 FQGNSA. V shed 5 bases and J 3 bases; nucleotides not matched to a gene: 6. This CDR3 is 15 amino acids long. The CDR3 coding sequence is TGTGCCAGCAGCCCAAATAGCGGGAACTACAATGAGCAGTTCTTC. Protein sequence: CASSPNSGNYNEQFF.

The genes are TRBV27 and TRBJ1-1, with 8 nucleotides matching TRBD1. Germline V gene sequence: CDR1 MNHEY, CDR2 SMNVEV (reference sequence). V shed 5 bases, J shed 4 bases, and the junction held 3 bases outside the gene matches. This CDR3 is built from 13 residues. The CDR3 region has the DNA TGTGCCAGCAGTCACAGGGGGTTCACTGAAGCTTTCTTT. It is translated as CASSHRGFTEAFF.

The genes are TRBV28 and TRBJ1-3, with 7 bases lining up with TRBD1. From germline, CDR1 is MDHEN and CDR2 SYDVKM. Unmatched junction bases numbered 14, after V lost 6 bases and J lost 9 bases. This CDR3 is 15 amino acids long. The chain's CDR3 is CASRLSTGPWGTIYF. In DNA, the CDR3 is TGTGCCAGCAGACTCTCGACAGGGCCGTGGGGCACCATATATTTT. The full variable domain, completed using reference TRBV28 and TRBJ1-3, is DVKVTQSSRYLVKRTGEKVFLECVQDMDHENMFWYRQDPGLGLRLIYFSYDVKMKEKGDIPEGYSVSREKKERFSLILESASTNQTSMYLCASRLSTGPWGTIYFGEGSWLTVV.

This clonotype came up a few times. The chain uses TRBV6-5 and TRBJ2-5, with TRBD2 matching over 10 bases. CDR1 is MNHEY and CDR2 is SVGAGI in the germline V gene. With 5 bases clipped from V and 4 bases from J, the junction kept 13 bases outside the gene matches. This CDR3 contains 17 residues. The CDR3 DNA follows: TGTGCCAGCAGTCACACTAGCGGGGCGGCTTCGGCAGAGACCCAGTACTTC. This sequence encodes CASSHTSGAASAETQYF.

DNA for the CDR3: TGTGCCAGCAGCGGTACTAGAAACACCGGGGAGCTGTTTTTT. Encoded protein: CASSGTRNTGELFF. This rearrangement joins TRBV25-1 to TRBJ2-2, with a possible D match to TRBD2 (5 bases). Germline V gene lookup returns CDR1 MGHDK and CDR2 SYGVNS. V dropped 6 bases and J dropped 2 bases, with 10 bases sitting between them. The CDR3 runs to 14 residues.

This clonotype showed up many times. The V gene is TRBV7-8, the J gene TRBJ2-3, with D possibly TRBD2 on 6 matching bases. Germline values: CDR1 SGHVS, CDR2 FQNEAQ. The CDR3 loop spans 16 amino acids. Trimming removed 0 bases at V and 5 bases at J, with 15 bases between. Written as DNA, the CDR3 is TGTGCCAGCAGCTTAGCGCCGGGGACTTGGGTAGATACGCAGTATTTT. The encoded protein is CASSLAPGTWVDTQYF.

At least ten counts were recorded for this clonotype. The CDR3 here is CASSLDGWDRGSYEQYF. Here the CDR3 DNA reads TGTGCCAGCAGCTTAGATGGTTGGGACAGGGGGTCGTACGAGCAGTACTTC. The chain employs TRBV7-2 and TRBJ2-7; 11 bases are shared with TRBD1. The CDR3 has 17 residues. Per germline, CDR1 SGHTA and CDR2 FQGNSA. The ends lost 1 base at V and 4 bases at J; junction bases unmatched: 9. The variable domain in full, completed from reference TRBV7-2 and TRBJ2-7, reads GAGVSQSPSNKVTEKGKDVELRCDPISGHTALYWYRQSLGQGLEFLIYFQGNSAPDKSGLPSDRFSAERTGGSVSTLTIQRTQQEDSAVYLCASSLDGWDRGSYEQYFGPGTRLTVT.

This clonotype was seen only a few times. The chain employs TRBV10-3 and TRBJ2-2, with 9 bases aligning to TRBD1. This CDR3 is 16 amino acids long. J was trimmed by 1 base and V by 8 bases; bases with no gene match: 8. CDR1 ENHRY and CDR2 SYGVKD come from the germline V gene. For the CDR3, the DNA is TGTGCCATCGGACAGAGGGGACAGGGGAACACCGGGGAGCTGTTTTTT. Amino acids: CAIGQRGQGNTGELFF.

At least ten counts were recorded for this clonotype. The rearrangement links TRBV7-8 to TRBJ1-5; 12 bases fit TRBD1. The V and J ends lost 2 bases and 2 bases, in that order; junction bases with no gene match: 10. This CDR3 has 19 amino acids. Germline CDR1 reads SGHVS; CDR2 reads FQNEAQ. The CDR3 loop is CASSLKGQGARVGNQPQHF. CDR3 coding DNA: TGTGCCAGCAGCTTAAAGGGACAGGGGGCGAGGGTAGGCAATCAGCCCCAGCATTTT.

This clonotype showed up just a few times. The gene calls are TRBV24-1 and TRBJ2-3; TRBD1 matches 9 bases. Trimming took 1 base from V and 1 from J; bases not matched to a gene: 5. Germline lookup yields CDR1 KGHDR and CDR2 SFDVKD. The CDR3 totals 17 residues. The DNA of the CDR3 is TGTGCCACCAGTGATTTTCCCGGGACAGGGCGCACAGATACGCAGTATTTT. It yields the protein CATSDFPGTGRTDTQYF.

This chain links TRBV4-1 with TRBJ2-5, with 7 bases lining up with TRBD1. CDR3 size: 16 residues. Germline V lookup: CDR1 MGHRA, CDR2 YSYEKL. Losses at the gene ends were 3 bases for V and 2 bases for J; bases not matched to a gene: 9. The CDR3 reads CASSHPRDRAQETQYF. Here the CDR3 DNA reads TGCGCCAGCAGCCACCCCCGGGACAGAGCTCAAGAGACCCAGTACTTC.

This clonotype has more than one count but fewer than ten. DNA for the CDR3: TGTGCCAGCAGTTTCTTGGCCCCAGACGAGCAGTACTTC. Protein sequence: CASSFLAPDEQYF. The chain employs TRBV12-3 or TRBV12-4 and TRBJ2-7; D ambiguous. The CDR3 length is 13 residues. Trimming removed 3 bases at V and 5 bases at J, with 11 bases between.

This clonotype was observed at least ten times. V and J are TRBV7-3 and TRBJ1-2, with 8 bases that match TRBD1. The CDR3 runs to 15 residues. The V gene's germline CDR1 is SGHTA and CDR2 FQGTGA. The V and J ends lost 5 bases and 4 bases, in that order; junction bases with no gene match: 9. The CDR3 nucleotides read TGTGCCAGCAGCAAGACTACAGGGGGTAGCTATGGCTACACCTTC. Its protein is CASSKTTGGSYGYTF.

This clonotype was counted many times. The genes are TRBV7-2 and TRBJ2-3, with TRBD2 identical over 8 bases. This CDR3 is built from 13 residues. The germline gives CDR1 SGHTA, CDR2 FQGNSA. Trimming cost V 4 bases and J 9 bases; bases outside gene matches: 6. The CDR3 region has the DNA TGTGCCAGCAGCTCAAGAGTAGCGGGGACGCAGTATTTT. It specifies CASSSRVAGTQYF.

This clonotype was counted a few times. This chain joins TRBV28 and TRBJ2-5, with 10 bases identical to TRBD2. Per germline, CDR1 MDHEN and CDR2 SYDVKM. With V trimmed by 6 bases and J by 5 bases, 12 bases remained unmatched. CDR3 length: 16 residues. For the CDR3, the DNA is TGTGCCAGCAGGTCCGGGACTAGCGACCTTATTGAGACCCAGTACTTC. It translates to CASRSGTSDLIETQYF.

The chain carries TRBV2 and TRBJ2-6; TRBD1 agrees at 7 bases. Trimming at V came to 7 bases and at J to 0 bases, leaving 6 bases not matched to a gene. CDR3 length equals 16 residues. Per germline, CDR1 SNHLY and CDR2 FYNNEI. The CDR3 here is CASMTGIFSGANVLTF. For the CDR3, the DNA is TGTGCCAGCATGACAGGGATATTCTCTGGGGCCAACGTCCTGACTTTC.

The V and J genes are TRBV18 and TRBJ1-5; D is ambiguous. V dropped 3 bases and J dropped 4 bases, with 10 bases sitting between them. CDR1 and CDR2 (germline): KGHSH, LQKENI. The CDR3 is 14 amino acids. The CDR3 DNA reads as TGTGCCAGCTCACCGGTGCGGGGAAATCAGCCCCAGCATTTT. Protein product: CASSPVRGNQPQHF.

The table lists this clonotype with a few counts. V and J are TRBV19 and TRBJ2-5; D call uncertain. The V and J ends lost 9 bases and 1 base respectively, with 9 bases between them. Germline V CDR1 and CDR2: LNHDA, SQIVND (reference sequence). The CDR3 loop spans 12 amino acids. The CDR3 nucleotides read TGTGCCAGCGGACGGCTCCAAGAGACCCAGTACTTC. It yields the protein CASGRLQETQYF.